This is a list of T cell receptor beta chains from one sample in a study of T cells in localized non-small cell lung cancer. Clones were sequenced by immunoSEQ multiplex PCR, and TCRdb holds only the in-frame ones, with some missing. The data contain around 8,000 clones, 85% to 95% of them singletons. The material was peripheral blood, obtained before any cancer treatment. The receptors were gathered from a woman aged 35 to 75 with stage I lung adenocarcinoma. Each CDR3 is given with its conserved first and last residue. The D gene is left open where the match is weak. Clone size, where shown, is once, few, many, or a class for clones that have expanded.

cdr3_aa,cdr3_nt,v_call,d_call,j_call,clone_size
CASSFSGTSGISYTGELFF,TGTGCCAGCAGCTTTTCCGGGACTAGCGGGATTTCGTACACCGGGGAGCTGTTTTTT,TRBV5-6,TRBD2,TRBJ2-2,.
CASRPEGGETQYF,TGTGCCAGTCGACCAGAGGGAGGAGAGACCCAGTACTTC,TRBV19,.,TRBJ2-5,.
CASSSGGTGLAQETQYF,TGTGCCAGCAGTTCGGGAGGGACGGGGCTCGCCCAAGAGACCCAGTACTTC,TRBV27,TRBD2,TRBJ2-5,.
CASSLIVPGEDYNEQFF,TGTGCCAGCAGCCTTATCGTCCCAGGAGAAGATTACAATGAGCAGTTCTTC,TRBV5-4,.,TRBJ2-1,once
CASSGRDRVFNEQFF,TGTGCCAGCAGCGGCCGGGACAGGGTTTTTAATGAGCAGTTCTTC,TRBV7-9,TRBD1,TRBJ2-1,.
CASRFGQGDYYEQYF,TGCGCCAGCCGATTTGGACAGGGGGACTACTACGAGCAGTACTTC,TRBV10-2,TRBD1,TRBJ2-7,.
CASSYQPSVNEQFF,TGTGCCAGCAGTTACCAGCCGAGTGTCAATGAGCAGTTCTTC,TRBV6-5,.,TRBJ2-1,.
CASSSWGTDTQYF,TGTGCCAGCAGTTCTTGGGGCACAGATACGCAGTATTTT,TRBV27,.,TRBJ2-3,.
CASSEAGLGTGELFF,TGTGCCAGCAGTGAAGCGGGACTAGGGACCGGGGAGCTGTTTTTT,TRBV2,TRBD2,TRBJ2-2,.
CASSARGQGTEAFF,TGCGCCAGCAGCGCAAGGGGACAGGGCACTGAAGCTTTCTTT,TRBV5-1,TRBD1,TRBJ1-1,.
CASSRTVYGYTF,TGTGCCAGTAGTAGGACGGTCTATGGCTACACCTTC,TRBV19,.,TRBJ1-2,.
CASSPSLDRTDTQYF,TGTGCCAGCAGCCCAAGCCTAGATCGCACAGATACGCAGTATTTT,TRBV5-4,.,TRBJ2-3,.
CASQPTSQKLFF,TGTGCCAGCCAACCGACATCTCAAAAACTGTTTTTT,TRBV28,.,TRBJ1-4,.
CASSLQGDVSYEQYF,TGCGCCAGCAGCTTACAAGGCGATGTTTCCTACGAGCAGTACTTC,TRBV5-1,.,TRBJ2-7,.
CASSDRDRAYEQYF,TGTGCCAGTAGCGACCGGGACAGGGCTTACGAGCAGTACTTC,TRBV19,TRBD1,TRBJ2-7,once
CASSLGQGAHYEQYF,TGTGCCAGCAGCTTAGGGCAGGGGGCTCACTACGAGCAGTACTTC,TRBV7-8,TRBD1,TRBJ2-7,.
CASSYSWGNQPQHF,TGTGCCAGCAGTTACTCCTGGGGCAATCAGCCCCAGCATTTT,TRBV6-5,.,TRBJ1-5,.
CASSDRTSGVHNEQFF,TGTGCCAGCAGCGACAGGACTAGCGGGGTACACAATGAGCAGTTCTTC,TRBV7-2,TRBD2,TRBJ2-1,.
CASSLLAGGYYNEQFF,TGTGCCAGCAGCTTACTAGCGGGGGGTTACTACAATGAGCAGTTCTTC,TRBV11-1,TRBD2,TRBJ2-1,.
CAISAGQGEYGYTF,TGTGCCATCAGTGCCGGACAGGGCGAATATGGCTACACCTTC,TRBV10-3,TRBD1,TRBJ1-2,once
CASSFDRAGNQPQHF,TGTGCCAGCAGCTTTGACAGGGCCGGGAATCAGCCCCAGCATTTT,TRBV7-9,TRBD1,TRBJ1-5,.
CASSEASGQGISEQYF,TGTGCCAGCAGTGAAGCTTCGGGACAGGGGATTTCCGAGCAGTACTTC,TRBV6-1,TRBD1,TRBJ2-7,few
CASSQAAGQVYEQYF,TGTGCCAGCAGCCAAGCGGCGGGACAGGTATACGAGCAGTACTTC,TRBV4-2,TRBD1,TRBJ2-7,.
CASSDLQGGDTEAFF,TGTGCCAGCAGTGACCTACAGGGGGGGGACACTGAAGCTTTCTTT,TRBV6-6,TRBD1,TRBJ1-1,.
CASSYPMGGANTGELFF,TGTGCCAGCAGCTACCCCATGGGGGGAGCGAACACCGGGGAGCTGTTTTTT,TRBV5-4,.,TRBJ2-2,.
CASRYYGVDKQYYGYTF,TGTGCCAGCAGATATTATGGAGTAGATAAGCAGTACTATGGCTACACCTTC,TRBV5-6,.,TRBJ1-2,.
CASSPSGVTEAFF,TGTGCCAGCTCACCATCCGGGGTCACTGAAGCTTTCTTT,TRBV18,.,TRBJ1-1,.
CASSPRQGETQYF,TGTGCCAGCAGCCCCAGACAGGGAGAGACCCAGTACTTC,TRBV6-1,TRBD1,TRBJ2-5,once
CASSLDRTSGPRNPYNEQFF,TGTGCCAGCAGCTTAGATCGGACTAGCGGACCCCGAAATCCCTACAATGAGCAGTTCTTC,TRBV7-8,TRBD2,TRBJ2-1,few
CASSLALLAGEDEQFF,TGCGCCAGCAGCTTGGCTCTACTAGCGGGGGAGGATGAGCAGTTCTTC,TRBV5-1,TRBD2,TRBJ2-1,.
CASGGQGDTEAFF,TGTGCCAGCGGAGGGCAGGGGGACACTGAAGCTTTCTTT,TRBV2,TRBD1,TRBJ1-1,few
CASSLDISGSRGRTQYF,TGTGCCAGCAGCTTAGATATTAGCGGGAGCAGGGGGAGGACGCAGTATTTT,TRBV11-2,TRBD2,TRBJ2-3,once
CASCRGQGTYGYTF,TGTGCCAGTTGTCGAGGACAGGGAACCTATGGCTACACCTTC,TRBV19,TRBD1,TRBJ1-2,.
CASRLAGEGNEQFF,TGTGCCAGCAGGTTAGCGGGAGAGGGGAATGAGCAGTTCTTC,TRBV6-5,TRBD2,TRBJ2-1,.
CASSQKTTDYGYTF,TGTGCCAGCAGCCAGAAAACGACAGATTATGGCTACACCTTC,TRBV5-4,.,TRBJ1-2,.
CASSFFLAANTGELFF,TGTGCCAGCAGCTTCTTCCTAGCGGCCAACACCGGGGAGCTGTTTTTT,TRBV11-2,TRBD2,TRBJ2-2,.
CASSLGTSGGEQETQYF,TGTGCCAGCAGCCTCGGGACTAGCGGGGGCGAACAAGAGACCCAGTACTTC,TRBV7-8,TRBD2,TRBJ2-5,.
CASSLGRDGYTF,TGTGCCAGCAGCTTAGGGCGTGATGGCTACACCTTC,TRBV7-2,.,TRBJ1-2,.
CASSLAFGYTF,TGTGCCAGCAGCTTGGCGTTTGGCTACACCTTC,TRBV5-6,.,TRBJ1-2,.
CASSFGRGETQYF,TGTGCCAGCAGCTTCGGCAGGGGGGAGACCCAGTACTTC,TRBV5-4,TRBD1,TRBJ2-5,.
CASSPDSDYSNYEQYF,TGTGCCAGCAGCCCGGACTCGGACTACTCCAACTACGAGCAGTACTTC,TRBV7-2,.,TRBJ2-7,.